These T cell receptor beta chains were read from a single sample in a study of T-cell memory formation after mild COVID-19. Using its own MiXCR run on the 5' RACE reads, TCRdb lists one record per CDR3 protein. The table shows about 110,000 distinct CDR3 sequences, with 17% occurring only once. Sequencing was carried out using PBMCs or a T cell subset sorted from them (not recorded which). These receptors were obtained from an adult woman who had mild COVID-19 (a few samples of this study predate the infection). Cell type and time point are not known. Each CDR3 is given with its conserved first and last residue. A D gene is named only where the DNA matches it firmly. Only some rows state a clone size, as once, few, many or a class for expanded clones.

abundance: few; j_gene: TRBJ2-7; d_gene: TRBD2; len: 18; v_gene: TRBV20-1; CDR3aa: CSARHFQDPGTRGYEQYF; CDR3nt: TGCAGTGCTAGACATTTCCAAGACCCCGGGACTAGAGGCTACGAGCAGTACTTC
abundance: few; j_gene: TRBJ1-5; d_gene: -; len: 14; v_gene: TRBV19; CDR3aa: CASSIFPSNQPQHF; CDR3nt: TGTGCCAGTAGTATTTTTCCGTCGAATCAGCCCCAGCATTTT
abundance: -; j_gene: TRBJ2-7; d_gene: TRBD1; len: 13; v_gene: TRBV29-1; CDR3aa: CSVETGATYEQYF; CDR3nt: TGCAGCGTCGAAACAGGGGCTACCTACGAGCAGTACTTC
abundance: -; j_gene: TRBJ2-1; d_gene: -; len: 14; v_gene: TRBV29-1; CDR3aa: CSVEVLARGNEQFF; CDR3nt: TGCAGCGTTGAAGTTTTGGCCAGAGGGAATGAGCAGTTCTTC
abundance: -; j_gene: TRBJ2-7; d_gene: -; len: 11; v_gene: TRBV25-1; CDR3aa: CASKRGYEQYF; CDR3nt: TGTGCCAGCAAGAGGGGCTACGAGCAGTACTTC
abundance: -; j_gene: TRBJ2-3; d_gene: -; len: 14; v_gene: TRBV3-1; CDR3aa: CASSQVGLTDTQYF; CDR3nt: TGTGCCAGCAGCCAAGTCGGCCTCACAGATACGCAGTATTTT
abundance: -; j_gene: TRBJ2-7; d_gene: -; len: 13; v_gene: TRBV27; CDR3aa: CASSFNPRYEQYF; CDR3nt: TGTGCCAGCAGTTTTAACCCCAGATACGAGCAGTACTTC
abundance: many; j_gene: TRBJ2-3; d_gene: TRBD2; len: 16; v_gene: TRBV11-2; CDR3aa: CASSLGLAMRIDTQYF; CDR3nt: TGTGCCAGCAGCCTAGGACTAGCGATGCGGATAGATACGCAGTATTTT
abundance: -; j_gene: TRBJ2-2; d_gene: -; len: 14; v_gene: TRBV29-1; CDR3aa: CSMATGFGAGELFF; CDR3nt: TGCAGCATGGCGACCGGGTTTGGGGCGGGGGAGCTGTTTTTT
abundance: few; j_gene: TRBJ2-3; d_gene: -; len: 14; v_gene: TRBV29-1; CDR3aa: CSVGPGLGTDTQYF; CDR3nt: TGCAGCGTTGGTCCAGGGTTGGGCACAGATACGCAGTATTTT
abundance: few; j_gene: TRBJ2-7; d_gene: TRBD1; len: 14; v_gene: TRBV7-9; CDR3aa: CASSSPGQGGEQYF; CDR3nt: TGTGCCAGCAGCTCACCCGGACAGGGCGGCGAGCAGTACTTC
abundance: -; j_gene: TRBJ1-1; d_gene: -; len: 13; v_gene: TRBV7-2; CDR3aa: CASRHEGDTEAFF; CDR3nt: TGTGCCAGCAGACATGAGGGGGACACTGAAGCTTTCTTT
abundance: -; j_gene: TRBJ2-1; d_gene: -; len: 14; v_gene: TRBV7-9; CDR3aa: CASSEGLSYNEQFF; CDR3nt: TGTGCCAGCAGCGAGGGACTGTCCTACAATGAGCAGTTCTTC
abundance: few; j_gene: TRBJ2-3; d_gene: TRBD2; len: 16; v_gene: TRBV5-1; CDR3aa: CASRREEGGITDTQYF; CDR3nt: TGCGCCAGCAGGAGAGAGGAGGGAGGGATTACAGATACGCAGTATTTT
abundance: -; j_gene: TRBJ2-4; d_gene: -; len: 12; v_gene: TRBV12-3/TRBV12-4; CDR3aa: CASSFRRDIQYF; CDR3nt: TGTGCCAGCAGTTTTCGCCGTGACATTCAGTACTTC
abundance: -; j_gene: TRBJ2-1; d_gene: TRBD2; len: 11; v_gene: TRBV2; CDR3aa: CASSALAGQFF; CDR3nt: TGTGCCAGCAGCGCGCTAGCGGGCCAGTTCTTC
abundance: few; j_gene: TRBJ2-1; d_gene: TRBD2; len: 15; v_gene: TRBV14; CDR3aa: CASSQGTAGGEEQFF; CDR3nt: TGTGCCAGCAGCCAAGGTACAGCGGGAGGCGAGGAGCAGTTCTTC
abundance: -; j_gene: TRBJ2-7; d_gene: TRBD2; len: 14; v_gene: TRBV5-1; CDR3aa: CASSLTAGDDEQYF; CDR3nt: TGCGCCAGCAGCTTGACAGCGGGAGACGACGAGCAGTACTTC
abundance: -; j_gene: TRBJ2-7; d_gene: -; len: 18; v_gene: TRBV5-5; CDR3aa: CASSSKLLMVGSAYEQYF; CDR3nt: TGTGCCAGCAGTTCGAAATTGTTAATGGTGGGGTCAGCCTACGAGCAGTACTTC
abundance: few; j_gene: TRBJ2-3; d_gene: TRBD1; len: 14; v_gene: TRBV11-3; CDR3aa: CASNPGQGTDTQYF; CDR3nt: TGTGCCAGCAATCCGGGACAGGGTACAGATACGCAGTATTTT
abundance: -; j_gene: TRBJ2-1; d_gene: -; len: 14; v_gene: TRBV7-7; CDR3aa: CASSPHHSYNEQFF; CDR3nt: TGTGCCAGCAGCCCCCACCACAGTTACAATGAGCAGTTCTTC
abundance: few; j_gene: TRBJ2-1; d_gene: -; len: 16; v_gene: TRBV7-8; CDR3aa: CASSLAGVSSYNEQFF; CDR3nt: TGTGCCAGCAGCTTAGCCGGGGTTAGCTCCTACAATGAGCAGTTCTTC
abundance: few; j_gene: TRBJ1-2; d_gene: -; len: 15; v_gene: TRBV28; CDR3aa: CASSFPDRSHYGYTF; CDR3nt: TGTGCCAGCAGTTTCCCAGACAGAAGTCACTATGGCTACACCTTC
abundance: few; j_gene: TRBJ2-7; d_gene: -; len: 14; v_gene: TRBV12-3/TRBV12-4; CDR3aa: CASSWASGPYEQYF; CDR3nt: TGTGCCAGCAGTTGGGCATCAGGACCCTACGAGCAGTACTTC
abundance: -; j_gene: TRBJ2-2; d_gene: -; len: 18; v_gene: TRBV6-5; CDR3aa: CASSYLPGAGEGAGELFF; CDR3nt: TGTGCCAGCAGTTACCTGCCGGGTGCGGGAGAGGGGGCCGGGGAGCTGTTTTTT
abundance: -; j_gene: TRBJ2-1; d_gene: -; len: 18; v_gene: TRBV7-2; CDR3aa: CASSQGGEPRYSYNEQFF; CDR3nt: TGTGCCAGCAGCCAAGGGGGGGAGCCTCGTTACTCCTACAATGAGCAGTTCTTC
abundance: many; j_gene: TRBJ2-1; d_gene: TRBD1; len: 14; v_gene: TRBV29-1; CDR3aa: CSVEGTGWDNEQFF; CDR3nt: TGCAGCGTTGAGGGGACAGGGTGGGACAATGAGCAGTTCTTC
abundance: many; j_gene: TRBJ1-1; d_gene: -; len: 13; v_gene: TRBV7-9; CDR3aa: CASSLGYNTEAFF; CDR3nt: TGTGCCAGCAGCTTAGGATACAACACTGAAGCTTTCTTT
abundance: few; j_gene: TRBJ2-2; d_gene: TRBD2; len: 15; v_gene: TRBV11-3; CDR3aa: CASSLDEAGPGELFF; CDR3nt: TGTGCCAGCAGCTTAGATGAAGCGGGACCCGGGGAGCTGTTTTTT
abundance: -; j_gene: TRBJ2-7; d_gene: TRBD1; len: 15; v_gene: TRBV9; CDR3aa: CASSSRDRGYYEQYF; CDR3nt: TGTGCCAGCAGCTCCCGGGACAGGGGATACTACGAGCAGTACTTC
abundance: few; j_gene: TRBJ2-7; d_gene: -; len: 16; v_gene: TRBV6-5; CDR3aa: CASSYSWDSGSYEQYF; CDR3nt: TGTGCCAGCAGTTACTCGTGGGATTCGGGCTCCTACGAGCAGTACTTC
abundance: few; j_gene: TRBJ2-1; d_gene: TRBD1; len: 20; v_gene: TRBV20-1; CDR3aa: CSARLPPGQFLASSYNEQFF; CDR3nt: TGCAGTGCTAGGTTGCCCCCGGGACAGTTCCTTGCGAGCTCCTACAATGAGCAGTTCTTC
abundance: -; j_gene: TRBJ2-2; d_gene: -; len: 16; v_gene: TRBV4-1; CDR3aa: CASSPERHLNTGELFF; CDR3nt: TGCGCCAGCAGCCCCGAGAGGCACTTGAACACCGGGGAGCTGTTTTTT
abundance: few; j_gene: TRBJ2-2; d_gene: TRBD2; len: 16; v_gene: TRBV11-2; CDR3aa: CASSLVTGGPNGELFF; CDR3nt: TGTGCCAGCAGCTTAGTTACGGGGGGGCCAAACGGGGAGCTGTTTTTT
abundance: -; j_gene: TRBJ1-2; d_gene: TRBD1; len: 12; v_gene: TRBV30; CDR3aa: CAWSVSGRGSAF; CDR3nt: TGTGCCTGGAGTGTATCGGGCAGGGGGAGTGCCTTC
abundance: few; j_gene: TRBJ1-2; d_gene: -; len: 13; v_gene: TRBV6-5; CDR3aa: CASSYHEDYGYTF; CDR3nt: TGTGCCAGCAGTTATCACGAGGACTATGGCTACACCTTC
abundance: -; j_gene: TRBJ1-2; d_gene: TRBD1; len: 15; v_gene: TRBV12-3/TRBV12-4; CDR3aa: CASSLAATGSYGYTF; CDR3nt: TGTGCCAGCAGTTTAGCGGCGACAGGGAGCTATGGCTACACCTTC